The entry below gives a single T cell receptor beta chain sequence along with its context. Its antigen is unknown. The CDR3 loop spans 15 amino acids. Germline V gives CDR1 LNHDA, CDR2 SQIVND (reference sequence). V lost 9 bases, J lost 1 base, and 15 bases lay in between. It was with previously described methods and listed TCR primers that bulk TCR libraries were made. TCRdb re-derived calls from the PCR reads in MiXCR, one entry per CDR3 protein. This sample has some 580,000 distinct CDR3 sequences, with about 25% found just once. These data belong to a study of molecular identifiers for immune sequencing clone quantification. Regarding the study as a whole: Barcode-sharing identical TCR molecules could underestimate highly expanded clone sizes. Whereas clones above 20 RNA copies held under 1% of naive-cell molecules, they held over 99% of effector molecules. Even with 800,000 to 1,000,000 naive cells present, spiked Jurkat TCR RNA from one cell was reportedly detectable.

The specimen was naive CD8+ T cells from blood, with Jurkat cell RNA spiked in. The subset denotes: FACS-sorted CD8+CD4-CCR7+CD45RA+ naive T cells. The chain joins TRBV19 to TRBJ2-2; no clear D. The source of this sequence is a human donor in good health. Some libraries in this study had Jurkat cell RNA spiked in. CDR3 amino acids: CARSIGLGNTGELFF. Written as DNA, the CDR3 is TGTGCCAGAAGCATCGGCCTTGGGAACACCGGGGAGCTGTTTTTT.